The entry below gives a single TCR beta chain sequence along with its context. Its antigen is undetermined. PCR involved 60 Vbeta and 13 Jbeta primers. Repertoires were generated with immunoSEQ multiplex PCR, while TCRdb's copy carries only in-frame clones and drops some. The sample holds under 60,000 clones; roughly 77% are singletons and the top ten take about 3.6%. This sample was included in a study of cytomegalovirus exposure and HLA in healthy donors. General study results and limits: Available immune exposure information covered CMV serostatus only. It was reported that the classifier diagnosed cytomegalovirus status with high specificity and sensitivity in both the original and validation cohorts. Later analysis demonstrated an association between a missense DCLRE1C variant and TCR beta V- and J-gene trimming. Being productive about 87% or about 30% of the time was typical of most TCR beta V segments in an earlier analysis.

Looked up from germline, CDR1 is SGDLS and CDR2 is YYNGEE. After removal of 4 bases from V and 1 base from J, the junction contained 7 bases not matched to a gene. The CDR3 totals 16 residues. The source of this sequence is a middle-aged woman in good health and CMV-seropositive. V is TRBV9 and J is TRBJ1-4, with 7 nucleotides matching TRBD1. The sequenced sample was PBMCs. The CDR3 sequence is CASSTNRGQTNEKLFF. The CDR3 DNA follows: TGTGCCAGCAGCACGAACAGGGGCCAAACTAATGAAAAACTGTTTTTT.